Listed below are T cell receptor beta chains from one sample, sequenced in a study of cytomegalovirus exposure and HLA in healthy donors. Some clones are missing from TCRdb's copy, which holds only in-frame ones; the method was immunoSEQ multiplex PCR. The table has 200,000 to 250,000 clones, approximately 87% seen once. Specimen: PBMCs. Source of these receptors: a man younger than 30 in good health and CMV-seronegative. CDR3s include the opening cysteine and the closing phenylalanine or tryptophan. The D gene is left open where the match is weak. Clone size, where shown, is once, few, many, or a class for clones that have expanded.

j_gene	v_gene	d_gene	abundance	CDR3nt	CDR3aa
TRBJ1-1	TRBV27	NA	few	TGTGCCAGCAGTTTTAATGGCCCTAGTGAAGACACTGAAGCTTTCTTT	CASSFNGPSEDTEAFF
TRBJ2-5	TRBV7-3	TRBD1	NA	TGTGCCAGCAGCCCAGAGACAGGGGAGGAGACCCAGTACTTC	CASSPETGEETQYF
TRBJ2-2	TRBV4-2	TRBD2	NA	TGTGCCAGCAGCCCACTAGCGGGAGTAGACACCGGGGAGCTGTTTTTT	CASSPLAGVDTGELFF
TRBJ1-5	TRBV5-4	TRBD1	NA	TGTGCCAGCAGCTTATGGACAGGGGAGGTTGGTCAGCCCCAGCATTTT	CASSLWTGEVGQPQHF
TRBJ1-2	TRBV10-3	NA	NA	TGTGCCATCAGTGAGTCGCGAAATCGGGGGAGCAGTGGCTACACCTTC	CAISESRNRGSSGYTF
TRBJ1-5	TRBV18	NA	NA	TGTGCCAGCTCACCACGGGCAGGGCGTCAGCCCCAGCATTTT	CASSPRAGRQPQHF
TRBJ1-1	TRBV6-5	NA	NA	TGTGCCAGCAGTTACCCCCCAGGACGGGGCACTGAAGCTTTCTTT	CASSYPPGRGTEAFF
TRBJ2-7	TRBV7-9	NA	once	TGTGCCAGCAGCCCACTAGAAGAGCAGTACTTC	CASSPLEEQYF
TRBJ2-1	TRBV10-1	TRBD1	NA	TGCGCCAGCAGTCCCGGGACAGGGTTATACAATGAGCAGTTCTTC	CASSPGTGLYNEQFF
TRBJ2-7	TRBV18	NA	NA	TGTGCCAGCTCACCGAGACAGGACGACGAGCAGTACTTC	CASSPRQDDEQYF
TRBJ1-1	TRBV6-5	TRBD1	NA	TGTGCCAGCAGACCAACAGGGGGCGAAGCTTTCTTT	CASRPTGGEAFF
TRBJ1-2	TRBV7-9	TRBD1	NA	TGTGCCAGCAGCACCCCCGGGACAGGTCCTAACTATGGCTACACCTTC	CASSTPGTGPNYGYTF
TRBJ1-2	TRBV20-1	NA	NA	TGCAGTGCCTCTACTAACTATGGCTACACCTTC	CSASTNYGYTF
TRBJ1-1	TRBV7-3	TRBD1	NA	TGTGCCAGCAGCTCCACAGGGGACGGTGGGGCTTTCTTT	CASSSTGDGGAFF
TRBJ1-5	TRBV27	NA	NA	TGTGCCAGCAGTTTATCTCGGATAGGGCGGGAAAATCAGCCCCAGCATTTT	CASSLSRIGRENQPQHF
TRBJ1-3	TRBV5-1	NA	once	TGCGCCAGCAGCCTATCGACAGGAGTGGACGGAAACACCATATATTTT	CASSLSTGVDGNTIYF
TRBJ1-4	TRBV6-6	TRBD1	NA	TGTGCCAGCAGTTTCCGGGACAGGGTAGAAAAACTGTTTTTT	CASSFRDRVEKLFF
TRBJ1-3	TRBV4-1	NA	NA	TGCGCCAGCAGCCAAGATCCAGGGTCCGGAAACACCATATATTTT	CASSQDPGSGNTIYF